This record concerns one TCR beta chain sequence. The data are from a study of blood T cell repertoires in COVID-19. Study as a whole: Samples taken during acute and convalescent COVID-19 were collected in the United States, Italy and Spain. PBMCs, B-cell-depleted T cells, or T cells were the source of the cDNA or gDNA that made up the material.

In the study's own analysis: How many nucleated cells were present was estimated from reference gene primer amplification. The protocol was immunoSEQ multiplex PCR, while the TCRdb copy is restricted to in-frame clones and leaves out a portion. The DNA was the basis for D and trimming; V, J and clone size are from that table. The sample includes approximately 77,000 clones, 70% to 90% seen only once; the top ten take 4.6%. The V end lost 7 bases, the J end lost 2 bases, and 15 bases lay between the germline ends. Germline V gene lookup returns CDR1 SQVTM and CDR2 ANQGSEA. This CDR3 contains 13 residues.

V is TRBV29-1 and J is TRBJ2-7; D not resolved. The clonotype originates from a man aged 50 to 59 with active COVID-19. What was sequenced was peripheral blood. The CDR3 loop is CSGAFSQAYEQYF. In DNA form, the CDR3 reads TGCAGCGGGGCCTTCTCCCAGGCCTACGAGCAGTACTTC.